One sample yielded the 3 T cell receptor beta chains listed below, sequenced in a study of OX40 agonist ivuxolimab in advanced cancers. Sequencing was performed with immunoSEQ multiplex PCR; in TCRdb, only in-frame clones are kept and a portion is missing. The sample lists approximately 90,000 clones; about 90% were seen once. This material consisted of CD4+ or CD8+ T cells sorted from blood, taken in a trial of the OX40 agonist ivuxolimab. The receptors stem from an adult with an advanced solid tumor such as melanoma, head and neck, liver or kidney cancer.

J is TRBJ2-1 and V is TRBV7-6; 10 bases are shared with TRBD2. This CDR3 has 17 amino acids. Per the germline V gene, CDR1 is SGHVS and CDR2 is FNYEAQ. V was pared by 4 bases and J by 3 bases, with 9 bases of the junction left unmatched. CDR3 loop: CASSSYPGTSVYNEQFF. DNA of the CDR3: TGTGCCAGCAGCTCGTACCCCGGGACTAGCGTCTACAATGAGCAGTTCTTC.

CDR3 in DNA: TGTGCCAGCAGATCCGGGGGACAGGGCAATGAAAAACTGTTTTTT. This gives the protein CASRSGGQGNEKLFF. V and J are TRBV28 and TRBJ1-4, with 9 bases aligning to TRBD1. V gave up 6 bases and J gave up 5 bases; unmatched junction bases: 7. From germline, CDR1 is MDHEN and CDR2 SYDVKM. The CDR3 has 15 amino acids.

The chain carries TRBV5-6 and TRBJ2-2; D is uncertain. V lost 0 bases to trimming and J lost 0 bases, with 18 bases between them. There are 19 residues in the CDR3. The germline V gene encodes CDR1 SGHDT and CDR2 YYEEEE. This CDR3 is CASSLVGGHGAPNTGELFF. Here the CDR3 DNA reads TGTGCCAGCAGCTTGGTTGGTGGGCATGGCGCCCCGAACACCGGGGAGCTGTTTTTT. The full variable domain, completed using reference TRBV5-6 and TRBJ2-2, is DAGVTQSPTHLIKTRGQQVTLRCSPKSGHDTVSWYQQALGQGPQFIFQYYEEEERQRGNFPDRFSGHQFPNYSSELNVNALLLGDSALYLCASSLVGGHGAPNTGELFFGEGSRLTVL.